What follows are 5 T cell receptor beta chains derived from one specimen sequenced in a study of human T cells and chemical hapten exposure. Time point defined: patch test 2, 6 weeks after DPC sensitization. Sample treatment: therapeutic diphenylcyclopropenone sensitization with weekly scalp DPC. TCRdb reanalysed the RACE reads using MiXCR and keeps one entry per CDR3 protein. The table lists fewer than 80,000 distinct CDR3 sequences, about a tenth of them singletons. The sequenced sample was whole blood, obtained in connection with sensitization to the hapten diphenylcyclopropenone (DPC). Receptor source: a woman aged 45 to 65 with alopecia areata. Some clones in this sample may be carry-over from other donors' samples.

For this clonotype: A junction end diverges from the germline sequence, so it may reflect a read error. The CDR3 DNA reads as TGCAGCGTAGAAGAAGATACGCAGTATTTT. Its translation: CSVEEDTQYF. The V and J genes are TRBV29-1 and TRBJ2-3; no definite D call. CDR3 length equals 10 residues. The germline V gene has CDR1 SQVTM and CDR2 ANQGSEA.

The chain uses TRBV25-1 and TRBJ1-2, with D perhaps matching TRBD1 (6 bases). The CDR3 is 14 residues long. V lost 4 bases and J 0 bases, leaving 9 bases between the germline ends. In germline, CDR1 is MGHDK, CDR2 SYGVNS. The CDR3 loop is CASSGTVPNYGYTF. The DNA for the CDR3 is TGTGCCAGCAGTGGGACAGTCCCTAACTATGGCTACACCTTC.

This clonotype was counted ten times or more. The chain combines TRBV5-8 with TRBJ1-1, with 10 bases aligning to TRBD1. Trimming at V came to 1 base and at J to 7 bases, leaving 7 bases not matched to a gene. Germline CDR1 SGHTS, CDR2 YDEGEE. This CDR3 spans 15 amino acids. This CDR3 is CASSLPFRDRGEAFF. For the CDR3, the DNA is TGTGCCAGCAGCTTGCCCTTTCGGGACAGGGGTGAAGCTTTCTTT.

This clonotype was picked up a small number of times. The V and J genes are TRBV30 and TRBJ2-1, with D possibly TRBD1 on 6 matching bases. Per germline, CDR1 GTSNPN and CDR2 SVGIG (reference sequence). This CDR3 is built from 13 residues. V lost 5 bases and J 6 bases, leaving 14 bases between the germline ends. The DNA for the CDR3 is TGTGCCTGGGGGACATCTTACTCCAATGAGCAGTTCTTC. Protein sequence: CAWGTSYSNEQFF.

This clonotype was found many times. The chain couples TRBV6-6 to TRBJ2-2, with 11 bases matching TRBD2. Germline V gives CDR1 MNHNY, CDR2 SVGAGI (reference sequence). This CDR3 comprises 17 residues. V was clipped by 3 bases and J by 3 bases; unmatched bases: 6. The chain's CDR3 is CASSYSLAGGDTGELFF. For the CDR3, the DNA is TGTGCCAGCAGTTATTCGCTAGCGGGAGGTGACACCGGGGAGCTGTTTTTT.